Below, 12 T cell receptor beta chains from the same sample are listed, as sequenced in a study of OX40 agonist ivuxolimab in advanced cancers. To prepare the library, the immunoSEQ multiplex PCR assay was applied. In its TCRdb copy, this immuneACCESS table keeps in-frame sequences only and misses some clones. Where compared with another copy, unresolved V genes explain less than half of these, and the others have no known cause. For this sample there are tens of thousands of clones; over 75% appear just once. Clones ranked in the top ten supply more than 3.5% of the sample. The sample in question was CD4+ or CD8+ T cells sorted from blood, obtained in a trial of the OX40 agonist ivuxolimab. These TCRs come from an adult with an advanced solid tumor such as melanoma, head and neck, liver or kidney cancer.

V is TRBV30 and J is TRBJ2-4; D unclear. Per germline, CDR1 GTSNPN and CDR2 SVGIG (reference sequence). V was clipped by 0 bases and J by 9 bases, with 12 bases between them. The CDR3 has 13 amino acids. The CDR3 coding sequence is TGTGCCTGGAGTGTACTAATCACAAGCATTCAGTACTTC. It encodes CAWSVLITSIQYF.

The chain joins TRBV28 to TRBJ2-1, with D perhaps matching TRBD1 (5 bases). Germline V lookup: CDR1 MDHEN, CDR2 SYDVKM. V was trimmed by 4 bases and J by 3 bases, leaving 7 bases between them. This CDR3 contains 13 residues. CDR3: CASSSDSYNEQFF. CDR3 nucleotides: TGTGCCAGCAGTTCCGACAGCTACAATGAGCAGTTCTTC.

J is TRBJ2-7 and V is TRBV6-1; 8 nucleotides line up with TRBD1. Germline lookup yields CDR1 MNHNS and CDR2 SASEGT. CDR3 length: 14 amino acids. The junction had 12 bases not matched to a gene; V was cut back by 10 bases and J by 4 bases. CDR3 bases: TGTGCCACCACCCAGGGGGCGAATGTGTACGAGCAGTACTTC. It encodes CATTQGANVYEQYF.

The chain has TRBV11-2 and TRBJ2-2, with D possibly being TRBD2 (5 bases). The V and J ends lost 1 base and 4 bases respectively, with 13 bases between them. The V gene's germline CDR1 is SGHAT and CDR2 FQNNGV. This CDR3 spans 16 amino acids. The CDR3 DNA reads TGTGCCAGCAGCTTAGGAGGTAGCGAGGGCACCGGGGAGCTGTTTTTT. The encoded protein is CASSLGGSEGTGELFF.

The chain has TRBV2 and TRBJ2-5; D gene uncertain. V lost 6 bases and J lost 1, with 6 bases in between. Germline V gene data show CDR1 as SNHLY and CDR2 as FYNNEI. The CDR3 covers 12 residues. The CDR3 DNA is TGTGCCAGCAGCACCCCCCAAGAGACCCAGTACTTC. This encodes CASSTPQETQYF.

DNA for the CDR3: TGTGCCAGCTCACCATCAGGGACTGCAGGAGAGCAGTACTTC. Residues: CASSPSGTAGEQYF. The chain couples TRBV18 to TRBJ2-7; a weak D match, TRBD2 (6 bases). CDR3 length: 14 residues. Germline CDR1 and CDR2: KGHSH and LQKENI. V was trimmed by 2 bases and J by 7 bases, leaving 15 bases between them.

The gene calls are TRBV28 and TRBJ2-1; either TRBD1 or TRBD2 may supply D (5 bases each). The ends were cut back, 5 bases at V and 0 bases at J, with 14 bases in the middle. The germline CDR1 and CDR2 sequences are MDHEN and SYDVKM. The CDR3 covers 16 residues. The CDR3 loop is CASSPYGTSSYNEQFF. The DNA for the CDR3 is TGTGCCAGCAGTCCATACGGGACCAGCTCCTACAATGAGCAGTTCTTC.

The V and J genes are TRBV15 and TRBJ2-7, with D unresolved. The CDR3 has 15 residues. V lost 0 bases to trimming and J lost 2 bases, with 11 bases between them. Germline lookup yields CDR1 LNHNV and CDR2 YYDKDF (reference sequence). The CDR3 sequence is CATSREGRLTYEQYF. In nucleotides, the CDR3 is TGTGCCACCAGCAGAGAGGGCAGATTGACCTACGAGCAGTACTTC.

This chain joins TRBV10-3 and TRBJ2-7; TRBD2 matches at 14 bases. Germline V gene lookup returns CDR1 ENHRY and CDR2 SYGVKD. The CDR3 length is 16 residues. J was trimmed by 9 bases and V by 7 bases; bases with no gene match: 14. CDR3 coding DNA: TGTGCCATCACCGCGGGAGGGGGGACTAGCGGGAGTGTGCAGTACTTC. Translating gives CAITAGGGTSGSVQYF.

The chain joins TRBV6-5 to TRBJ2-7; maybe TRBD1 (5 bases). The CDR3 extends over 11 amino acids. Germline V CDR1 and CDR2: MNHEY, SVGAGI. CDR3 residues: CEGEQDYEQYF. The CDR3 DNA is TGTGAAGGGGAACAAGACTACGAGCAGTACTTC.

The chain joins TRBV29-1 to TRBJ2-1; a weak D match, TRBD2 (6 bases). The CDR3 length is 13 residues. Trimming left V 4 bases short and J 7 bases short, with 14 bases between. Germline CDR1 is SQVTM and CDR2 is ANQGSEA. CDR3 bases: TGCAGCGTTGTTGCGGCTAGCGAAAATGAGCAGTTCTTC. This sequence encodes CSVVAASENEQFF.

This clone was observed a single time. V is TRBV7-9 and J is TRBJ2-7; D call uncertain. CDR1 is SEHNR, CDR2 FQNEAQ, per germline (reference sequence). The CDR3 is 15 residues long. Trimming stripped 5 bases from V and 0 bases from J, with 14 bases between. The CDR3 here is CASSTYLWGSYEQYF. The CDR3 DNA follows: TGTGCCAGCAGCACCTATTTATGGGGCTCCTACGAGCAGTACTTC.